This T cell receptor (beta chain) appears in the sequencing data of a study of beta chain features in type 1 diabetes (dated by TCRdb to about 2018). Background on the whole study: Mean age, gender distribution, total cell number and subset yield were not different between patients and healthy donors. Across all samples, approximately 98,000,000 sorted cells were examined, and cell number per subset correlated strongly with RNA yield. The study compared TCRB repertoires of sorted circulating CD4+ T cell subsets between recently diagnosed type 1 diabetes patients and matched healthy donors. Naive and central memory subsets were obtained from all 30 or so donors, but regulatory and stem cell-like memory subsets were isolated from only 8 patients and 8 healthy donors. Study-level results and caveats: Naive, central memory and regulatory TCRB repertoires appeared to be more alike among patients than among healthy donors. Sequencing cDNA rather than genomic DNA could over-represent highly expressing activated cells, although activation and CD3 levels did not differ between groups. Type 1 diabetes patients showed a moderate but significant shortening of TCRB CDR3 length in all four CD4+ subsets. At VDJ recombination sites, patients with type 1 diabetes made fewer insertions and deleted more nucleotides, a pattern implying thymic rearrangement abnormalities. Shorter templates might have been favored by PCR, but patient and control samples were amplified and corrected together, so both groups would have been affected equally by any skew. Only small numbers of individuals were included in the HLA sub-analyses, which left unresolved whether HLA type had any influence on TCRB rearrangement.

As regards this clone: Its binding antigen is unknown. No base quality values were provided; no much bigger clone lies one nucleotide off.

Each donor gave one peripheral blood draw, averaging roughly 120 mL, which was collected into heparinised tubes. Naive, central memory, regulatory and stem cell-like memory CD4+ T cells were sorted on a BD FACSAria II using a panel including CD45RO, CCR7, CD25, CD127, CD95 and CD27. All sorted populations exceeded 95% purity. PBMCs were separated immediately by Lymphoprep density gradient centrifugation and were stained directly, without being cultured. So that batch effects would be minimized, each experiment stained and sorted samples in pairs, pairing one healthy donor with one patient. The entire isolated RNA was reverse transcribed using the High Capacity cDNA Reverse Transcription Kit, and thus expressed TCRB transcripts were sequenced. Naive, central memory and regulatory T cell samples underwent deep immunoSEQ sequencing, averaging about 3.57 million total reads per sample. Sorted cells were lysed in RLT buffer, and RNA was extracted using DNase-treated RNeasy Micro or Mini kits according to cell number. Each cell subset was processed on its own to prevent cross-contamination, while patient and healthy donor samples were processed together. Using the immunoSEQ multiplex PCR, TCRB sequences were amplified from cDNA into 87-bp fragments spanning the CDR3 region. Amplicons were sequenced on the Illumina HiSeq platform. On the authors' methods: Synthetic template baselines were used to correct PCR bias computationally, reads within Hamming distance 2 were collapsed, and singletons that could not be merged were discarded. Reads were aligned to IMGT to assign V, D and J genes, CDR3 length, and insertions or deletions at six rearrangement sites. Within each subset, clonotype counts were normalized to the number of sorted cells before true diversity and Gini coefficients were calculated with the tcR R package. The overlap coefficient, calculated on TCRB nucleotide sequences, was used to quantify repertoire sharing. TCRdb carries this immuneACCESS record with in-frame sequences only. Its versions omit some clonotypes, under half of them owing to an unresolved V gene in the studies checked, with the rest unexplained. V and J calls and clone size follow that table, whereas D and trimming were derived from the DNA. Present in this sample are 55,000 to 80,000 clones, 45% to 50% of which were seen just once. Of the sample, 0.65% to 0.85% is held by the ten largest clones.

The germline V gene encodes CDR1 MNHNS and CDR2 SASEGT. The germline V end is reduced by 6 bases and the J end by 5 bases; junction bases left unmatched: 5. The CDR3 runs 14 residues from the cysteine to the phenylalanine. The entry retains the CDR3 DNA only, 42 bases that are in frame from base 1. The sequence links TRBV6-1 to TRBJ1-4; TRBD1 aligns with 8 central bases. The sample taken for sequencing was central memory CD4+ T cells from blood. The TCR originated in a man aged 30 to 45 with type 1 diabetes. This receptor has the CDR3 CASRNRGENEKLFF. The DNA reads TGTGCCAGCAGAAACAGGGGGGAGAATGAAAAACTGTTTTTT.